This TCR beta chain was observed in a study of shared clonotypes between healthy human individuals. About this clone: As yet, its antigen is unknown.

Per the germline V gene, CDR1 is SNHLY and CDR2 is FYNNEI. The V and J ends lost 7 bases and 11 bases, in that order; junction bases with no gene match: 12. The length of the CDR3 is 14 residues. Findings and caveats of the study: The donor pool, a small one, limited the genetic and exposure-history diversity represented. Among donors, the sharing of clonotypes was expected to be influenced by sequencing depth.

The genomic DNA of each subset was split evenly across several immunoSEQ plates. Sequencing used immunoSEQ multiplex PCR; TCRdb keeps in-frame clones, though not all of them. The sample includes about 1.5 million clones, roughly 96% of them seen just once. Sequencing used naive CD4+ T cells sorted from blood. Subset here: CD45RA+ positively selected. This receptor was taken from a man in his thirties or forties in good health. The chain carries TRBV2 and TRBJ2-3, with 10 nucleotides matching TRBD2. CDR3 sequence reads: CASTGASGSLVQYF. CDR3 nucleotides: TGTGCCAGCACGGGGGCTAGCGGGAGCCTGGTGCAGTATTTT. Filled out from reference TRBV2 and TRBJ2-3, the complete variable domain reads EPEVTQTPSHQVTQMGQEVILRCVPISNHLYFYWYRQILGQKVEFLVSFYNNEISEKSEIFDDQFSVERPDGSNFTLKIRSTKLEDSAMYFCASTGASGSLVQYFGPGTRLTVL.